These 9 T cell receptor beta chains were all obtained from the same sample, sequenced in a study of cytomegalovirus exposure and HLA in healthy donors. PCR primers comprised 60 Vbeta and 13 Jbeta primers. Data came from immunoSEQ multiplex PCR; TCRdb stores just in-frame clones and leaves some out. The sample contains about 190,000 clones, 75% to 90% of which appear only once. The sequenced material came from PBMCs. The receptors were gathered from a man younger than 45 in good health and CMV-seronegative.

This clone was found once. The chain carries TRBV19 and TRBJ2-7, with 13 nucleotides matching TRBD2. Germline values: CDR1 LNHDA, CDR2 SQIVND (reference sequence). V lost 6 bases to trimming and J lost 2 bases; unmatched junction nucleotides: 7. The CDR3 runs to 16 residues. The CDR3 is CASRISGTSGTYEQYF. CDR3 nucleotide sequence: TGTGCCAGTAGGATCTCAGGGACTAGCGGGACCTACGAGCAGTACTTC.

CDR3 DNA sequence: TGTGCCAGCAGCAAAGAGAGGTACCGTGAAGCTTTCTTT. Protein product: CASSKERYREAFF. This chain joins TRBV21-1 and TRBJ1-1. TRBV21-1 is reported as a pseudogene. This CDR3 contains 13 residues.

The chain employs TRBV7-9 and TRBJ1-1; TRBD1 is a possible D gene (5 bases). Germline CDR1 is SEHNR and CDR2 is FQNEAQ (reference sequence). This CDR3 contains 17 residues. Trimming took off 1 base at V and 1 base at J, with 16 bases between the two ends. For the CDR3, the DNA is TGTGCCAGCAGCTTAGTCGGCCGGGGGGGATGGAACACTGAAGCTTTCTTT. Protein: CASSLVGRGGWNTEAFF.

The V call is TRBV28, the J call TRBJ1-5, with a tentative D call TRBD1 (5 bases). The CDR3 runs 13 residues. Trimming removed 8 bases from V and 5 bases from J, with 13 bases in between. CDR1 and CDR2 (germline): MDHEN, SYDVKM. The CDR3 DNA reads as TGTGCCAGCGTCCAGGGAATCTATCAGCCCCAGCATTTT. This codes for CASVQGIYQPQHF. Together with reference TRBV28 and TRBJ1-5, the CDR3 gives the full variable domain: DVKVTQSSRYLVKRTGEKVFLECVQDMDHENMFWYRQDPGLGLRLIYFSYDVKMKEKGDIPEGYSVSREKKERFSLILESASTNQTSMYLCASVQGIYQPQHFGDGTRLSIL.

V gene TRBV7-6 combines with J gene TRBJ2-5; 14 bases align to TRBD2. The CDR3 consists of 16 residues. J was trimmed by 6 bases and V by 5 bases; bases with no gene match: 8. Germline CDR1 reads SGHVS; CDR2 reads FNYEAQ. The CDR3, as DNA: TGTGCCAGCAGCCACTCGACTAGCGGGGGGGAACAGACCCAGTACTTC. It specifies CASSHSTSGGEQTQYF.

V usage is TRBV5-1 and J usage is TRBJ1-5; 8 bases line up with TRBD1. This CDR3 has 15 amino acids. Germline V lookup: CDR1 SGHRS, CDR2 YFSETQ. The V segment lost 0 bases and the J segment 1 base; nucleotides outside the gene matches: 0. The CDR3 loop is CASSLGTGSNQPQHF. In DNA form, the CDR3 reads TGCGCCAGCAGCTTGGGGACAGGGAGCAATCAGCCCCAGCATTTT.

CDR3 nucleotide sequence: TGTGCCAGCAGCTTAGCGCTGGGCAGGATGACCACTGAAGCTTTCTTT. Protein product: CASSLALGRMTTEAFF. J is TRBJ1-1 and V is TRBV7-6; D remains ambiguous. CDR1 SGHVS and CDR2 FNYEAQ come from the germline V gene. V gave up 0 bases and J gave up 4 bases, with 15 bases separating them. The CDR3 loop spans 16 amino acids.

The J gene is TRBJ2-7, the V gene TRBV4-3; 9 bases map to TRBD1. The V gene's germline CDR1 is LGHNA and CDR2 YSLEER. The trim removed 1 base at V and 4 bases at J, leaving 5 bases unmatched. The CDR3 consists of 15 residues. CDR3 in DNA: TGCGCCAGCAGCCAAGGGTGGACAGGGGAATACGAGCAGTACTTC. Amino acids: CASSQGWTGEYEQYF.

The chain recombines TRBV10-3 with TRBJ1-1, with TRBD1 as a possible D gene (6 bases). The germline gives CDR1 ENHRY, CDR2 SYGVKD. This CDR3 has 15 amino acids. Trimming took 3 bases from V and 5 from J, leaving 16 bases between them. The DNA for the CDR3 is TGTGCCATCAGTGACCGGGACATCGGAAAAACTGAAGCTTTCTTT. As protein: CAISDRDIGKTEAFF.